The 25 T cell receptor beta chains listed next were all sequenced from one sample in a study of vaccination effects on CD4 cells after COVID-19. These receptors are not linked to any known antigen. Sequencing used immunoSEQ multiplex PCR; TCRdb keeps in-frame clones, though not all of them. The data show some 22,000 clones, around two thirds seen once. Under the ViraFEST assay, PBMC were stimulated with viral peptide pools so that antigen-specific CD4+ T cells expanded. Sequencing was performed afterwards. With 9 to 11 days of culture completed, CD4+ T cells were isolated. None of the vaccinated had previously contracted SARS-CoV-2, and their nucleocapsid antibodies tested negative. Here the sequenced sample was CD4+ T cells from PBMCs cultured with HCoV-OC43 spike peptides, taken before COVID-19 vaccination. Specified subset: HCoV-OC43 spike overlapping peptide pool stimulation. These receptors were obtained from a human donor who received a COVID-19 vaccine.

CDR3 loop: CASSTWRGRNTGELFF. The CDR3, as DNA: TGTGCCAGCAGCACCTGGAGGGGGCGGAACACCGGGGAGCTGTTTTTT. This chain joins TRBV5-5 and TRBJ2-2, with D possibly matching TRBD1 (7 bases). Trimming shortened V by 4 bases and J by 1 base, and 14 bases separated the two germline ends. The CDR3 totals 16 residues. From germline, CDR1 is SGHKS and CDR2 YYEKEE (reference sequence).

The chain is built from TRBV5-1 and TRBJ2-7; perhaps TRBD1 as D (6 bases). V was shortened by 0 bases and J by 7 bases, with 14 bases between the two germline ends. This CDR3 is 14 amino acids long. Germline lookup yields CDR1 SGHRS and CDR2 YFSETQ. CDR3 sequence: CASSLDQQGQEQYF. CDR3 in DNA: TGCGCCAGCAGCTTGGACCAACAGGGTCAGGAGCAGTACTTC.

This clone was detected a few times. V usage is TRBV10-3 and J usage is TRBJ2-2; D call uncertain. The V end lost 7 bases, the J end lost 6 bases, and 12 bases lay between the germline ends. The CDR3 has 13 amino acids. Germline CDR1 reads ENHRY; CDR2 reads SYGVKD. The CDR3 protein is CAINADAPGELFF. The CDR3, as DNA: TGTGCCATCAATGCAGACGCCCCCGGGGAGCTGTTTTTT.

CDR3 sequence: CASSVDNPGGGSDEQFF. CDR3 sequence (DNA): TGTGCCAGCAGCGTAGATAACCCTGGAGGGGGTTCGGATGAGCAGTTCTTC. V is TRBV9 and J is TRBJ2-1; the D gene could be TRBD1 or TRBD2 (6 bases each). The germline gives CDR1 SGDLS, CDR2 YYNGEE. V gave up 0 bases and J gave up 8 bases, with 21 bases separating them. The CDR3 spans 17 residues. The full variable domain, in which reference TRBV9 and TRBJ2-1 provide the parts outside the CDR3, is DSGVTQTPKHLITATGQRVTLRCSPRSGDLSVYWYQQSLDQGLQFLIQYYNGEERAKGNILERFSAQQFPDLHSELNLSSLELGDSALYFCASSVDNPGGGSDEQFFGPGTRLTVL.

The chain recombines TRBV7-8 with TRBJ2-7; 8 positions agree with TRBD1. The V gene's germline CDR1 is SGHVS and CDR2 FQNEAQ. This CDR3 is built from 12 residues. Trimming removed 10 bases from V and 5 bases from J; junction bases left unmatched: 7. The CDR3 DNA is TGTGCCACCCAGGGGGCGAGCGACGAGCAGTACTTC. Translated, it gives CATQGASDEQYF.

The CDR3 region has the DNA TGTGCCAGCAGCTTCGGACGGAGCTCCTACGAGCAGTACTTC. It yields the protein CASSFGRSSYEQYF. The chain has TRBV7-2 and TRBJ2-7; no reliable D call. From germline, CDR1 is SGHTA and CDR2 FQGNSA. The CDR3 spans 14 residues. Trimming removed 3 bases at V and 0 bases at J, with 9 bases between.

The chain links TRBV7-6 to TRBJ2-1, with 9 bases fitting TRBD2. V trimming: 5 bases; J trimming: 5 bases; junction bases outside the gene matches: 10. The germline V gene has CDR1 SGHVS and CDR2 FNYEAQ. The CDR3 is made up of 16 amino acids. CDR3 region: CASSRTSSGANNEQFF. The CDR3 region has the DNA TGTGCCAGCAGCCGGACGTCTAGCGGGGCTAACAATGAGCAGTTCTTC.

The chain has TRBV5-1 and TRBJ1-4; 7 bases agree with TRBD1. CDR1 is SGHRS and CDR2 is YFSETQ in the germline V gene. The CDR3 loop spans 15 amino acids. Unmatched junction bases numbered 2, after V lost 2 bases and J lost 1 base. The CDR3 loop is CASSFSGGTNEKLFF. The CDR3 DNA is TGCGCCAGCAGCTTCTCAGGGGGAACTAATGAAAAACTGTTTTTT.

The chain employs TRBV29-1 and TRBJ2-1, with TRBD2 identical over 11 bases. V shed 7 bases and J 3 bases; nucleotides not matched to a gene: 5. CDR3 length: 14 amino acids. Germline V gene sequence: CDR1 SQVTM, CDR2 ANQGSEA. The CDR3 coding sequence is TGCAGCGAAATAGCGGGAGGGCTCTACAATGAGCAGTTCTTC. It is translated as CSEIAGGLYNEQFF.

The chain links TRBV5-4 to TRBJ2-3; no reliable D call. The germline V and J ends were trimmed by 3 bases and 4 bases, with 15 bases remaining between them. The CDR3 is made up of 15 amino acids. Germline assignment: CDR1 SGHNT and CDR2 YYREEE (reference sequence). The CDR3: CASSSFSSRPDTQYF. For the CDR3, the DNA is TGTGCCAGCAGCTCGTTCTCCTCTCGACCAGATACGCAGTATTTT.

This chain uses TRBV5-8 with TRBJ1-1; D is undetermined. The CDR3 length is 12 residues. The ends were cut back, 4 bases at V and 1 base at J, with 5 bases in the middle. Germline V gene lookup returns CDR1 SGHTS and CDR2 YDEGEE. DNA for the CDR3: TGTGCCAGCAGCCACCGGAACACTGAAGCTTTCTTT. It yields the protein CASSHRNTEAFF. Using reference TRBV5-8 and TRBJ1-1 for the parts outside the CDR3, the full variable domain is EAGVTQSPTHLIKTRGQQATLRCSPISGHTSVYWYQQALGLGLQFLLWYDEGEERNRGNFPPRFSGRQFPNYSSELNVNALELEDSALYLCASSHRNTEAFFGQGTRLTVV.

This clone came up a few times. The chain is built from TRBV6-5 and TRBJ1-2; a possible D gene is TRBD1 (6 bases). This CDR3 is 11 amino acids long. Germline CDR1 MNHEY, CDR2 SVGAGI. V dropped 6 bases and J dropped 8 bases, with 10 bases sitting between them. CDR3 sequence: CASSDQGGYTF. CDR3 in DNA: TGTGCCAGCAGCGACCAGGGGGGCTACACCTTC.

The chain links TRBV3-1 (or the pseudogene TRBV3-2) to TRBJ2-4, with D perhaps given as TRBD1 or TRBD2 (5 bases each). The CDR3 runs 15 residues. Germline CDR1 and CDR2: LGHDT and YNNKEL (reference sequence). Trimming removed 4 bases at V and 0 bases at J, with 10 bases between. Written as DNA, the CDR3 is TGTGCCAGCAGCCTACCCGGGACAGCCAAAAACATTCAGTACTTC. This codes for CASSLPGTAKNIQYF.

This clone was counted between two and nine times. V is TRBV19 and J is TRBJ2-2; 7 bases fit TRBD2. Losses at the gene ends were 5 bases for V and 6 bases for J; bases not matched to a gene: 3. The CDR3 runs to 13 residues. Germline CDR1 LNHDA, CDR2 SQIVND (reference sequence). CDR3 in amino acids: CASSSRGAGELFF. In DNA form, the CDR3 reads TGTGCCAGTAGTTCCCGGGGGGCCGGGGAGCTGTTTTTT.

The rearrangement uses TRBV2 and TRBJ2-7; 7 bases agree with TRBD1. Germline V lookup: CDR1 SNHLY, CDR2 FYNNEI. The V segment lost 5 bases and the J segment 6 bases; nucleotides outside the gene matches: 10. The length of the CDR3 is 14 residues. The CDR3 DNA sequence: TGTGCCAGCAGTAATACAGGGGATGGAGGCGAGCAGTACTTC. Translation gives CASSNTGDGGEQYF.

The V call is TRBV2, the J call TRBJ2-7; D unclear. V lost 2 bases and J lost 1, with 6 bases in between. The germline CDR1 and CDR2 sequences are SNHLY and FYNNEI. The CDR3 runs to 13 residues. The CDR3, as DNA: TGTGCCAGCAGTGAACCCTTTTCCTACGAGCAGTACTTC. This translates into CASSEPFSYEQYF.

This chain joins TRBV6-1 and TRBJ1-4; 10 nucleotides match TRBD1. V gave up 5 bases and J gave up 7 bases; unmatched junction bases: 7. This CDR3 is 15 amino acids long. From germline, CDR1 is MNHNS and CDR2 SASEGT. CDR3 nucleotide sequence: TGTGCCAGCAGTCGGACAGGGGGAGGTGGTGAAAAACTGTTTTTT. Its translation: CASSRTGGGGEKLFF.

The rearrangement joins TRBV7-9 to TRBJ2-6; no reliable D call. Germline V gene sequence: CDR1 SEHNR, CDR2 FQNEAQ (reference sequence). CDR3 length: 14 residues. The CDR3 DNA sequence: TGTGGCACCCGATATACTCCCGGGGCCAACGTCCTGACTTTC. Translated, it gives CGTRYTPGANVLTF.

This clone was found a few times. J is TRBJ1-5 and V is TRBV14; D call uncertain. The CDR3 totals 13 residues. Trimming left V 3 bases short and J 0 bases short, with 3 bases between. Per the germline V gene, CDR1 is SGHDN and CDR2 is FVKESK. CDR3: CASSHVSNQPQHF. In DNA, the CDR3 is TGTGCCAGCAGCCATGTTAGCAATCAGCCCCAGCATTTT.

The chain recombines TRBV7-8 with TRBJ2-7; 9 nucleotides line up with TRBD1. CDR1 and CDR2 (germline): SGHVS, FQNEAQ. The CDR3 has 17 residues. With 3 bases clipped from V and 3 bases from J, the junction kept 12 bases outside the gene matches. The chain's CDR3 is CASSLSTGGVGRYEQYF. The CDR3 bases are TGTGCCAGCAGCTTGTCTACAGGGGGCGTAGGGCGCTACGAGCAGTACTTC.

This clone was seen just once. The CDR3 reads CASSKVGGFGSGANVLTF. CDR3 nucleotide sequence: TGTGCCAGCAGCAAAGTGGGGGGGTTCGGCTCTGGGGCCAACGTCCTGACTTTC. This rearrangement joins TRBV7-9 to TRBJ2-6; 7 bases fit TRBD2. The CDR3 is made up of 18 amino acids. V was clipped by 5 bases and J by 0 bases; unmatched bases: 10. Germline values: CDR1 SEHNR, CDR2 FQNEAQ (reference sequence).

CDR3: CATSDRDSEKLFF. Written as DNA, the CDR3 is TGTGCCACCAGTGATAGGGACAGTGAAAAACTGTTTTTT. The chain joins TRBV24-1 to TRBJ1-4; TRBD1 agrees at 7 bases. The V gene's germline CDR1 is KGHDR and CDR2 SFDVKD. V trimming: 3 bases; J trimming: 7 bases; junction bases outside the gene matches: 1. This CDR3 spans 13 amino acids.

This rearrangement joins TRBV2 to TRBJ2-7; D unresolved. The ends were cut back, 2 bases at V and 3 bases at J, with 14 bases in the middle. Germline V gives CDR1 SNHLY, CDR2 FYNNEI. This CDR3 contains 15 residues. The CDR3 DNA follows: TGTGCCAGCAGTGAAAAGGTCCTGGTTCGCTACGAGCAGTACTTC. Translating gives CASSEKVLVRYEQYF.

The chain joins TRBV3-1 (or the pseudogene TRBV3-2) to TRBJ2-2; 8 nucleotides line up with TRBD2. The junction had 8 bases not matched to a gene; V was cut back by 3 bases and J by 8 bases. CDR1 and CDR2 from the germline V gene are LGHDT and YNNKEL (reference sequence). The CDR3 consists of 15 residues. The CDR3: CASSQASGSLGELFF. The CDR3 DNA is TGTGCCAGCAGCCAGGCCAGCGGGAGTTTAGGGGAGCTGTTTTTT.

The chain uses TRBV29-1 and TRBJ1-1; no definite D call. Germline values: CDR1 SQVTM, CDR2 ANQGSEA. V lost 3 bases and J lost 5, with 16 bases in between. This CDR3 has 14 residues. The CDR3 DNA follows: TGCAGCGTTGATAGTTTCGGGGTGGAGACTGAAGCTTTCTTT. It codes for CSVDSFGVETEAFF.